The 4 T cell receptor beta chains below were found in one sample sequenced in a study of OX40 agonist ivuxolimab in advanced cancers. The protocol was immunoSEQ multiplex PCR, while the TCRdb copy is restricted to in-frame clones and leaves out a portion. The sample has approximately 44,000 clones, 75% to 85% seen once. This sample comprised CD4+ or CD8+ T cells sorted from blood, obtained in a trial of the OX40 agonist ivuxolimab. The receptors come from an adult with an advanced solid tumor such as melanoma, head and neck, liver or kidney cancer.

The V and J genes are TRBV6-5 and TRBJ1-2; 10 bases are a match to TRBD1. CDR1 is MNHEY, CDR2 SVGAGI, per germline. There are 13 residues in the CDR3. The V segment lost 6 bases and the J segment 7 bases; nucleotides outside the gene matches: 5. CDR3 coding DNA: TGTGCCAGCAGCACCGGGACAGGGGTTGGCTACACCTTC. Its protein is CASSTGTGVGYTF.

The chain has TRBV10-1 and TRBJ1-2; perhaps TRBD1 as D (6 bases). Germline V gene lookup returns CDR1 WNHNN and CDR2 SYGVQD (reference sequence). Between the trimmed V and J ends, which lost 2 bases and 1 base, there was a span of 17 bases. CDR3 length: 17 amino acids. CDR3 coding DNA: TGCGCCAGCAGTGAGCCCCTGGGGGGGGCGGGTAACTATGGCTACACCTTC. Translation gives CASSEPLGGAGNYGYTF.

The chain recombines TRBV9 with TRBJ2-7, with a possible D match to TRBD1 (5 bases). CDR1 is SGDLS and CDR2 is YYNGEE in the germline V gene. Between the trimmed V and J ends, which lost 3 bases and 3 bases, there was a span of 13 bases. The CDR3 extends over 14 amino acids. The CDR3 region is CASSGHQGVYEQYF. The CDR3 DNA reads TGTGCCAGCAGCGGCCACCAGGGTGTCTACGAGCAGTACTTC.

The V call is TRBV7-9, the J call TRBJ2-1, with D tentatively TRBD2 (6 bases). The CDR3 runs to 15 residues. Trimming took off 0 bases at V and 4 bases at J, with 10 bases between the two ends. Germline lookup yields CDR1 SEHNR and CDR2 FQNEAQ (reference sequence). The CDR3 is CASSLARTTYNEQFF. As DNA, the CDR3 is TGTGCCAGCAGCTTAGCCCGGACTACATACAATGAGCAGTTCTTC.